This passage covers 8 T cell receptor beta chains from one sample sequenced in a study of T cell responses to AZD1222 COVID-19 vaccine. The protocol was immunoSEQ multiplex PCR, while the TCRdb copy is restricted to in-frame clones and leaves out a portion. The sample shows 90,000 to 100,000 clones, around nine tenths of them seen only once. Sample: peripheral blood, taken on day 0 of AZD1222 vaccination. These receptors originate from an adult in good health.

J is TRBJ2-6 and V is TRBV7-3; TRBD1 is a possible D gene (6 bases). The CDR3 consists of 16 residues. Per the germline V gene, CDR1 is SGHTA and CDR2 is FQGTGA. V gave up 0 bases and J gave up 2 bases, with 8 bases separating them. CDR3 DNA: TGTGCCAGCAGCTTAACAAACAGGGCTGGGGCCAACGTCCTGACTTTC. Its protein product is CASSLTNRAGANVLTF.

The genes are TRBV19 and TRBJ1-1, with D tentatively TRBD1 (6 bases). Looked up from germline, CDR1 is LNHDA and CDR2 is SQIVND (reference sequence). Deletions cut 3 bases from V and 4 bases from J, with 15 bases between. CDR3 length: 15 amino acids. The CDR3 here is CASSIVRGLGTEAFF. The CDR3 DNA reads as TGTGCCAGTAGTATCGTCAGGGGCCTCGGCACTGAAGCTTTCTTT.

The chain has TRBV5-1 and TRBJ1-1; D ambiguous. V was shortened by 0 bases and J by 11 bases, with 14 bases between the two germline ends. The CDR3 runs 13 residues. Germline CDR1 and CDR2: SGHRS and YFSETQ. CDR3 in amino acids: CASSLVAGINAFF. The CDR3 DNA sequence: TGCGCCAGCAGCTTGGTAGCCGGGATAAACGCTTTCTTT.

The chain is built from TRBV5-5 and TRBJ1-3; 10 nucleotides line up with TRBD1. From germline, CDR1 is SGHKS and CDR2 YYEKEE (reference sequence). V shed 4 bases, J shed 4 bases, and the junction held 5 bases outside the gene matches. This CDR3 has 15 amino acids. The DNA for the CDR3 is TGTGCCAGCAGCAACGACAGGGGGCTCGGAAACACCATATATTTT. Translated, it gives CASSNDRGLGNTIYF.

V is TRBV18 and J is TRBJ1-5; a possible D gene is TRBD1 (5 bases). CDR1 is KGHSH, CDR2 LQKENI, per germline. Trimming took 3 bases from V and 0 from J, leaving 9 bases between them. The length of the CDR3 is 15 residues. The CDR3, as DNA: TGTGCCAGCTCACCTCGGACAAGTAGCAATCAGCCCCAGCATTTT. This sequence encodes CASSPRTSSNQPQHF.

The gene calls are TRBV6-5 and TRBJ1-2, with 7 bases aligning to TRBD1. Germline CDR1 reads MNHEY; CDR2 reads SVGAGI. The CDR3 is 15 amino acids. V dropped 7 bases and J dropped 4; count of bases not matched to a gene: 12. This CDR3 reads CASTTSTGITYGYTF. Here the CDR3 DNA reads TGTGCCAGCACCACCTCGACAGGGATCACCTATGGCTACACCTTC.

The J gene is TRBJ2-5, the V gene TRBV10-3; TRBD2 matches 10 bases. The V segment lost 3 bases and the J segment 2 bases; nucleotides outside the gene matches: 12. Germline V gene data show CDR1 as ENHRY and CDR2 as SYGVKD. CDR3 length: 18 residues. The CDR3 DNA reads as TGTGCCATCAGTGACGCGAGGGCTAGCGGGAGTGAACAAGAGACCCAGTACTTC. Translating gives CAISDARASGSEQETQYF.

The chain employs TRBV28 and TRBJ2-7; 7 nucleotides match TRBD2. Trimming removed 5 bases from V and 4 bases from J; junction bases left unmatched: 11. The germline V gene encodes CDR1 MDHEN and CDR2 SYDVKM. The CDR3 is made up of 15 amino acids. CDR3 sequence: CASSPERGAGYEQYF. Here the CDR3 DNA reads TGTGCCAGCAGTCCTGAGCGGGGAGCGGGATACGAGCAGTACTTC. Using reference TRBV28 and TRBJ2-7 for the parts outside the CDR3, the full variable domain is DVKVTQSSRYLVKRTGEKVFLECVQDMDHENMFWYRQDPGLGLRLIYFSYDVKMKEKGDIPEGYSVSREKKERFSLILESASTNQTSMYLCASSPERGAGYEQYFGPGTRLTVT.